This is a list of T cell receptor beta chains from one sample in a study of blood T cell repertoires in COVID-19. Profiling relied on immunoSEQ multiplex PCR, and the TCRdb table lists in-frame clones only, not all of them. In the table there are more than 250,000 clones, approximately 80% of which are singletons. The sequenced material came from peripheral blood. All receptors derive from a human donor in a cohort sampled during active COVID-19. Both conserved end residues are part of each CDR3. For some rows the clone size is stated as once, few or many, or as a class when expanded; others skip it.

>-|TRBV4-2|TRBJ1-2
CASSQDRVYGYTF
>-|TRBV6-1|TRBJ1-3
CASSESLLITGDTIYF
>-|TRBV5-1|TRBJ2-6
CASRGALSGANVLTF
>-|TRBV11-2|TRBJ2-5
CASSLGTGKETQYF
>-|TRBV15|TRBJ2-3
CATSSTRADITDTQYF
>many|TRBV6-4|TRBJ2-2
CASSRTITGELFF
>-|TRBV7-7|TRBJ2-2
CASSLVGIGEGGELFF
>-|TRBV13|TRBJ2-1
CASSLRPLPLNSYNEQFF
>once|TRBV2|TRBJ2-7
CASSRGGAEYEQYF
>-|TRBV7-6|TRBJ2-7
CASSLTSGDSYEQYF
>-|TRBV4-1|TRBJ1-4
CASSQQANEKLFF
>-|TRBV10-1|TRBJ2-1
CASSESVAGGYNEQFF
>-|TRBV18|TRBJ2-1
CASSPTSGGPNYEQFF
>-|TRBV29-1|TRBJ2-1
CSASRTSVNNEQFF
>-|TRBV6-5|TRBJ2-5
CASNKDRRIETQYF
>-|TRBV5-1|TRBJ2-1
CASRLAAYNEQFF
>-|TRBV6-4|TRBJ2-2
CASRAIAGNTGELFF
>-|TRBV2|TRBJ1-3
CASSDSLYSGNTIYF
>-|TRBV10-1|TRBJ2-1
CASSVPGMVEQFF
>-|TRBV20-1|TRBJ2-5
CSARQQETQYF
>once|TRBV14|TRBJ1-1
CASSPDPGGNTEAFF
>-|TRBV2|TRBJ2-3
CASSGAFRQLGTQYF
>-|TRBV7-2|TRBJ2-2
CASSPWTGYGGELFF
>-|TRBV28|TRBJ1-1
CASSSPAGEGGEAFF
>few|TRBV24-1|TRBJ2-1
CATSDIRRGDYNEQFF
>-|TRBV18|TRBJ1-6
CASLTGTANSPLHF
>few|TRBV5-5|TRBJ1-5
CASSLDLNRGRPNGNQPQHF
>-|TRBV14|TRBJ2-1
CASSLRRTSGMNNEQFF
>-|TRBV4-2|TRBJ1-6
CASSQGGTGDYNSPLHF
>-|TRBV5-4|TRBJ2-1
CASSSMNEQFF
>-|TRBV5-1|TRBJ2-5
CASSFAELAGYQETQYF
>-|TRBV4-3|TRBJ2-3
CASSQEKGGLSTDTQYF
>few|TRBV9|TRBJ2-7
CASSGDGGEQYF
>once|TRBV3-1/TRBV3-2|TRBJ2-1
CASSGGAHNEQFF
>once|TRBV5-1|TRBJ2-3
CASSLALAADTQYF
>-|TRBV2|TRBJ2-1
CASSELGQAANEQFF
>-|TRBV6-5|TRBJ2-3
CASGLAGNTDTQYF
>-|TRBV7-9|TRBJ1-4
CASSPSGGNEKLFF
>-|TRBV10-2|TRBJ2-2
CASSRRTGGTGELFF
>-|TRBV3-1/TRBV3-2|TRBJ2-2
CASSQQILGTGDTGELFF
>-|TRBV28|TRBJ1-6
CASSFRGGGSPLHF